This TCR beta chain was documented in a study of OX40 agonist ivuxolimab in advanced cancers. After removal of 0 bases from V and 7 bases from J, the junction contained 9 bases not matched to a gene. Germline-derived CDR1 and CDR2 are SGHDN and FVKESK. The CDR3 sequence is 16 residues long. Sequencing was performed with immunoSEQ multiplex PCR; in TCRdb, only in-frame clones are kept and a portion is missing. The sample lists approximately 69,000 clones, almost 85% seen once, with approximately 8% in the top ten. Sample: CD4+ or CD8+ T cells sorted from blood, taken in a trial of the OX40 agonist ivuxolimab. The source is an adult with an advanced solid tumor such as melanoma, head and neck, liver or kidney cancer. The chain uses TRBV14 and TRBJ2-5; 9 bases map to TRBD2. The CDR3 region has the DNA TGTGCCAGCAGCCAAGATCTTCCACGAGCGGGGGGGACCCAGTACTTC. This encodes CASSQDLPRAGGTQYF.